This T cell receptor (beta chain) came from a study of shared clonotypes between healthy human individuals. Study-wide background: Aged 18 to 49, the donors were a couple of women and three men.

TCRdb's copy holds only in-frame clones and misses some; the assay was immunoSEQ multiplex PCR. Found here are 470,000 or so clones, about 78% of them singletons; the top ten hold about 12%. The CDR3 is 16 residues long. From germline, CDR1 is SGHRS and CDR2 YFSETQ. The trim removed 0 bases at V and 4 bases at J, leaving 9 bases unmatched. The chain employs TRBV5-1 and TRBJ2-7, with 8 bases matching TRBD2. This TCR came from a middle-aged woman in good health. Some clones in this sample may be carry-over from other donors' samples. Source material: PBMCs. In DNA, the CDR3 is TGCGCCAGCAGCTTGGGGGAAGGGAGCGGGAGTTACGAGCAGTACTTC. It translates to CASSLGEGSGSYEQYF.